Included here is one T cell receptor (beta chain) sequence, with context. The record originates from a study of somatic mutations in cytotoxic T cells in rheumatoid arthritis. The repertoire was sequenced with immunoSEQ multiplex PCR; TCRdb's copy has only in-frame clones and lacks some. The table includes around 10,000 clones, around 75% detected once. CDR3 length: 14 amino acids. The V end lost 3 bases, the J end lost 1 base, and 10 bases lay between the germline ends. Germline-derived CDR1 and CDR2 are SGHNT and YYREEE (reference sequence). The specimen was CD8+ T cells sorted from blood. The rearrangement uses TRBV5-4 and TRBJ1-1; D gene ambiguous. The source is a man in his fifties or sixties in good health. In DNA, the CDR3 is TGTGCCAGCAGCTCCCGACCCGAGAACACTGAAGCTTTCTTT. Protein sequence: CASSSRPENTEAFF.